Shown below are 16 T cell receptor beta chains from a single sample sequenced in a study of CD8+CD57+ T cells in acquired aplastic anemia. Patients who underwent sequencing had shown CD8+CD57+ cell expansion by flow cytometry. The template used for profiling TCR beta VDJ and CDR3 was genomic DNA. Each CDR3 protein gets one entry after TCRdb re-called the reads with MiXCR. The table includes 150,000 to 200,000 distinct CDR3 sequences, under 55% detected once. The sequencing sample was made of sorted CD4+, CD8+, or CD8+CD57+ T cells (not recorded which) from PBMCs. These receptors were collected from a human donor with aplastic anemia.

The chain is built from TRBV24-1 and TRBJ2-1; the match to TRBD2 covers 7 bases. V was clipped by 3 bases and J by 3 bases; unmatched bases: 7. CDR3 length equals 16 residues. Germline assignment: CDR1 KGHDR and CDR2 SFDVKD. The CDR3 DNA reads TGTGCCACCAGTGATCCGGGGGGTCAAGGCTACAATGAGCAGTTCTTC. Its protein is CATSDPGGQGYNEQFF.

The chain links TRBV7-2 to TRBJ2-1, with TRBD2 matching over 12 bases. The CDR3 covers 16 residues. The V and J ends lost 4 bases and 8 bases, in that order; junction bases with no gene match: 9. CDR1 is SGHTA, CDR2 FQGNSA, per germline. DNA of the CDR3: TGTGCCAGCAGCTATGCGCTAGCGGGGGGGCCGGATGAGCAGTTCTTC. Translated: CASSYALAGGPDEQFF.

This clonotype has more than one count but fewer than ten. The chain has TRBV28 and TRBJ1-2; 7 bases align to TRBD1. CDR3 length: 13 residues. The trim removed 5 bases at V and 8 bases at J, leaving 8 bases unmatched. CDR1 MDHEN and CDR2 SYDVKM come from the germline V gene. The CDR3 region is CASSGPGGWGYTF. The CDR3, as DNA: TGTGCCAGCAGTGGACCAGGGGGATGGGGCTACACCTTC.

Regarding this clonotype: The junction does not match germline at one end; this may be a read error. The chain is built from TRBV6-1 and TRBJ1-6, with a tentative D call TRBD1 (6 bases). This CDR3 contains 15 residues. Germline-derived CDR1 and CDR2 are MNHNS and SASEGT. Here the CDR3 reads CASSESGQGSSPPHF. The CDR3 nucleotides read TGTGCCAGCAGTGAATCCGGCCAGGGGAGTTCACCCCCCCACTTT.

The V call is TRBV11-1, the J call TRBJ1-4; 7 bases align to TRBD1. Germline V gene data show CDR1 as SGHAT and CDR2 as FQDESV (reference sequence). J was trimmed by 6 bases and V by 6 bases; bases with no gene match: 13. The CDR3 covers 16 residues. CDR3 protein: CASSRGWGQSHEKLFF. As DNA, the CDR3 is TGTGCCAGCAGTCGTGGGTGGGGACAGTCGCATGAAAAACTGTTTTTT.

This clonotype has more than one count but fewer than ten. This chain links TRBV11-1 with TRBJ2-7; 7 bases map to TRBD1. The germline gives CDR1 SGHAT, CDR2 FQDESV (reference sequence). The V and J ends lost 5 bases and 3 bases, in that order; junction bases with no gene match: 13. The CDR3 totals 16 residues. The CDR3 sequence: CASSVTYRGNSYEQYF. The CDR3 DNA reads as TGTGCCAGCAGCGTAACCTACAGGGGAAACAGCTACGAGCAGTACTTC.

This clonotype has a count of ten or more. CDR3 sequence reads: CASSVSPGLGGMEKLFF. The CDR3 DNA is TGTGCCAGCAGCGTAAGTCCCGGCTTAGGTGGTATGGAAAAACTGTTTTTT. This chain links TRBV9 with TRBJ1-4; D unresolved. Trimming pared 1 base from V and 8 bases from J, leaving 21 bases between. Germline CDR1 is SGDLS and CDR2 is YYNGEE. The CDR3 has 17 residues. The full variable domain, with the rest looked up from reference TRBV9 and TRBJ1-4, is DSGVTQTPKHLITATGQRVTLRCSPRSGDLSVYWYQQSLDQGLQFLIQYYNGEERAKGNILERFSAQQFPDLHSELNLSSLELGDSALYFCASSVSPGLGGMEKLFFGSGTQLSVL.

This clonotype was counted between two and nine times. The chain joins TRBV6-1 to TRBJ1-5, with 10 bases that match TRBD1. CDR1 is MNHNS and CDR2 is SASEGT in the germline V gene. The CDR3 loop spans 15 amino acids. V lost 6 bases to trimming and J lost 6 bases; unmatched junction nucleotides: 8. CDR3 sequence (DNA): TGTGCCAGCAGACGAAAGACAGGGGGCGGTCAGCCCCAGCATTTT. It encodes CASRRKTGGGQPQHF.

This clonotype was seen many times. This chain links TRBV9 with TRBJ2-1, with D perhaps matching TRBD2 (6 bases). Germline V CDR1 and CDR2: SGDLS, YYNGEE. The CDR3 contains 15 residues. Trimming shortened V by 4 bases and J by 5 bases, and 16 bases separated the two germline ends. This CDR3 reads CASSLGVAANNEQFF. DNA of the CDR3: TGTGCCAGCAGCCTTGGGGTAGCGGCAAACAATGAGCAGTTCTTC.

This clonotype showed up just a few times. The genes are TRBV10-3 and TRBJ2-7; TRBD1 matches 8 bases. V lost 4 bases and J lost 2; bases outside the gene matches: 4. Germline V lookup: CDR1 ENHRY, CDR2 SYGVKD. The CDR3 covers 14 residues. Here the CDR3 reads CAISGSQGAYEQYF. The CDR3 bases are TGTGCCATCAGTGGGTCACAGGGGGCCTACGAGCAGTACTTC.

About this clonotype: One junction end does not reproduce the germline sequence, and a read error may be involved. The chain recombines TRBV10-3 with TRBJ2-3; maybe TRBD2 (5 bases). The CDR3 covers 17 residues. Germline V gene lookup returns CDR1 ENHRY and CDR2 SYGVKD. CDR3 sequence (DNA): TGTGCCAGCAGTTCTTGGGCGGGCCGCCAAAGCACAGATACGCAGTATTTT. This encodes CASSSWAGRQSTDTQYF.

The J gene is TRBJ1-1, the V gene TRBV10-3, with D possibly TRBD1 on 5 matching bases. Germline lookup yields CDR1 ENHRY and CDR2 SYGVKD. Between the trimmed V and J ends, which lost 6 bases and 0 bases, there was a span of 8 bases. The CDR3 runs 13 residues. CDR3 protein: CAIRDTLNTEAFF. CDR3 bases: TGTGCCATCAGGGACACTCTGAACACTGAAGCTTTCTTT.

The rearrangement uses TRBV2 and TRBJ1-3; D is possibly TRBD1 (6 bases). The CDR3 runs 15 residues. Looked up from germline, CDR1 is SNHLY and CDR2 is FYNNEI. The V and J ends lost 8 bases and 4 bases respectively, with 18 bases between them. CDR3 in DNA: TGTGCCAGCCACCTAGGCAGGGGAAAGGGAAACACCATATATTTT. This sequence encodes CASHLGRGKGNTIYF.

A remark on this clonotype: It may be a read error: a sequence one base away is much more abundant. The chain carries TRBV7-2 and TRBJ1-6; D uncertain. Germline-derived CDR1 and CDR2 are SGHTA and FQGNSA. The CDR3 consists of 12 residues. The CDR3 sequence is CASTREESPPHF. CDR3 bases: TGTGCCAGCACCCGAGAGGAGTCACCCCCCCACTTT.

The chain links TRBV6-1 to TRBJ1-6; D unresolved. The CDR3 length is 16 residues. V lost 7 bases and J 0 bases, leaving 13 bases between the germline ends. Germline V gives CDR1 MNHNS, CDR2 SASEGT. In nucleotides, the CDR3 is TGTGCCAGCATTGTTACGGGGAGCTCCTATAATTCACCCCTCCACTTT. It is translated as CASIVTGSSYNSPLHF.

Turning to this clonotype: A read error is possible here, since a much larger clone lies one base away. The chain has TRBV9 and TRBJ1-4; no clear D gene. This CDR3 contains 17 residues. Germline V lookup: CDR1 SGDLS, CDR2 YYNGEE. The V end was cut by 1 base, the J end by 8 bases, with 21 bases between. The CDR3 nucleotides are TGTGCCAGCAGCGTAAGTCCCGGCTTAGATGGTATGGAAAAACTGTTTTTT. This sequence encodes CASSVSPGLDGMEKLFF. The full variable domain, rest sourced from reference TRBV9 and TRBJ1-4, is DSGVTQTPKHLITATGQRVTLRCSPRSGDLSVYWYQQSLDQGLQFLIQYYNGEERAKGNILERFSAQQFPDLHSELNLSSLELGDSALYFCASSVSPGLDGMEKLFFGSGTQLSVL.